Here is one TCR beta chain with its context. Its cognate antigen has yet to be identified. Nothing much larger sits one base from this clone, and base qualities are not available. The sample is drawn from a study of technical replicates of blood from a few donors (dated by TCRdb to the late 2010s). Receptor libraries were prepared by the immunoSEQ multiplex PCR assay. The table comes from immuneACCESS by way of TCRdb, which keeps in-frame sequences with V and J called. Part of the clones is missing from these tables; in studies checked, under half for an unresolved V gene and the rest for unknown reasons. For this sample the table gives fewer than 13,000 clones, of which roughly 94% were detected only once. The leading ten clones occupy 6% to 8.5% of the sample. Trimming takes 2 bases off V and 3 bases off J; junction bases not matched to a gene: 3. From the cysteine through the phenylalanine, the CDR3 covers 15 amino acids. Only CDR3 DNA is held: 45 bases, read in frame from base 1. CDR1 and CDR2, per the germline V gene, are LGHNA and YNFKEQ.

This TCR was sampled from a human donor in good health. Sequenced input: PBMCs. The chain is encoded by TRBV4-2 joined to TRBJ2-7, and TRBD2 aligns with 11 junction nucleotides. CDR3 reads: CASSQQLAGVYEQYF. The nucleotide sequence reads TGTGCCAGCAGCCAACAACTAGCGGGGGTCTACGAGCAGTACTTC.